These T cell receptor beta chains were read from a single sample in a study of T cell responses to AZD1222 COVID-19 vaccine. Here immunoSEQ multiplex PCR was the method, and the copy in TCRdb shows in-frame clones only, minus some. The table includes fewer than 85,000 clones, 80% to 90% detected once. This specimen was peripheral blood, taken on day 0 of AZD1222 vaccination. These receptors all come from an adult in good health. The CDR3 runs from the conserved cysteine through the conserved F or W. D genes are given only for firm matches. Some rows mark clone size as missing; the rest say once, few, many or name a class of expanded clone.

d_call: -; cdr3_length: 15; v_call: TRBV11-3; j_call: TRBJ2-7; clone_size: -; cdr3_nt: TGTGCCAGCAGCTTATTTGGGGGGAGTGGAAACGAGCAGTACTTC; cdr3_aa: CASSLFGGSGNEQYF
d_call: -; cdr3_length: 15; v_call: TRBV6-5; j_call: TRBJ2-7; clone_size: -; cdr3_nt: TGTGCCAGCAGACCTTACTCCGGGTCTGCCTACGAGCAGTACTTC; cdr3_aa: CASRPYSGSAYEQYF
d_call: TRBD1; cdr3_length: 15; v_call: TRBV19; j_call: TRBJ2-7; clone_size: -; cdr3_nt: TGTGCCAGCAAAAAACCCGGGACAGGGGAGTACGAGCAGTACTTC; cdr3_aa: CASKKPGTGEYEQYF
d_call: TRBD1; cdr3_length: 16; v_call: TRBV6-6; j_call: TRBJ2-3; clone_size: -; cdr3_nt: TGTGCCAGCAGTCCGGGACAGGGGGTGAGCACAGATACGCAGTATTTT; cdr3_aa: CASSPGQGVSTDTQYF
d_call: -; cdr3_length: 16; v_call: TRBV7-9; j_call: TRBJ2-3; clone_size: -; cdr3_nt: TGTGCCAGCAGCTCTACCGGGACAATTAGCACAGATACGCAGTATTTT; cdr3_aa: CASSSTGTISTDTQYF
d_call: TRBD2; cdr3_length: 16; v_call: TRBV6-2/TRBV6-3; j_call: TRBJ2-7; clone_size: -; cdr3_nt: TGTGCCAGCAGTTACTCGCCTAGCGGGTCTCCCTACGAGCAGTACTTC; cdr3_aa: CASSYSPSGSPYEQYF
d_call: -; cdr3_length: 17; v_call: TRBV27; j_call: TRBJ2-1; clone_size: -; cdr3_nt: TGTGCCAGCGGACCCCTCGGTAGCAAGAGCTCCTACAATGAGCAGTTCTTC; cdr3_aa: CASGPLGSKSSYNEQFF
d_call: -; cdr3_length: 13; v_call: TRBV29-1; j_call: TRBJ1-1; clone_size: -; cdr3_nt: TGCAGCGTTGAAACGACAGGTTCCCCTGTTGCTTTCTTT; cdr3_aa: CSVETTGSPVAFF
d_call: -; cdr3_length: 15; v_call: TRBV18; j_call: TRBJ1-4; clone_size: few; cdr3_nt: TGTGCCAGCTCACCCTGGACAGCAGATAATGAAAAACTGTTTTTT; cdr3_aa: CASSPWTADNEKLFF
d_call: -; cdr3_length: 15; v_call: TRBV28; j_call: TRBJ2-1; clone_size: -; cdr3_nt: TGTGCCAGCAGTTTATCGGCTAGCGTAAACAATGAGCAGTTCTTC; cdr3_aa: CASSLSASVNNEQFF
d_call: -; cdr3_length: 14; v_call: TRBV27; j_call: TRBJ2-7; clone_size: -; cdr3_nt: TGTGCCAGCAGCCCCCCCGGGACGCCCTCGGGTCAGTACTTC; cdr3_aa: CASSPPGTPSGQYF
d_call: -; cdr3_length: 15; v_call: TRBV25-1; j_call: TRBJ1-3; clone_size: -; cdr3_nt: TGTGCCAGCAGTGCTAACGTCAGGTCTGGAAACACCATATATTTT; cdr3_aa: CASSANVRSGNTIYF
d_call: TRBD1; cdr3_length: 13; v_call: TRBV20-1; j_call: TRBJ1-1; clone_size: -; cdr3_nt: TGCAGTGCTAGTGAGGGGGCGCGGACTGAAGCTTTCTTT; cdr3_aa: CSASEGARTEAFF
d_call: TRBD2; cdr3_length: 17; v_call: TRBV7-3; j_call: TRBJ2-2; clone_size: -; cdr3_nt: TGTGCCAGCAGCCCGAGTGGCCGGGAGGTTCGGACCGGGGAGCTGTTTTTT; cdr3_aa: CASSPSGREVRTGELFF
d_call: TRBD2; cdr3_length: 16; v_call: TRBV28; j_call: TRBJ2-2; clone_size: -; cdr3_nt: TGTGCCACCTCCCATCTAGCGGGGCCGAACACCGGGGAGCTGTTTTTT; cdr3_aa: CATSHLAGPNTGELFF
d_call: TRBD2; cdr3_length: 16; v_call: TRBV7-3; j_call: TRBJ2-3; clone_size: -; cdr3_nt: TGTGCCAGCAGCTTAACGGGTCTAGCGGGAGCGGATACGCAGTATTTT; cdr3_aa: CASSLTGLAGADTQYF
d_call: -; cdr3_length: 8; v_call: TRBV7-9; j_call: TRBJ1-2; clone_size: once; cdr3_nt: TGTGCCAGCAGCGGCCGGGTCTTC; cdr3_aa: CASSGRVF
d_call: TRBD1; cdr3_length: 17; v_call: TRBV3-1/TRBV3-2; j_call: TRBJ2-2; clone_size: once; cdr3_nt: TGTGCCAGCAGCCCCATCTGGGGGACAGGGAACACCGGGGAGCTGTTTTTT; cdr3_aa: CASSPIWGTGNTGELFF
d_call: -; cdr3_length: 11; v_call: TRBV6-5; j_call: TRBJ2-1; clone_size: -; cdr3_nt: TGTGCCAGCAATCTAGGTTTTATAAGGTTCTTC; cdr3_aa: CASNLGFIRFF
d_call: -; cdr3_length: 16; v_call: TRBV4-1; j_call: TRBJ2-7; clone_size: -; cdr3_nt: TGCGCCAGCAGCCAAGAAGGGTCTAGCTGGTCCTACGAGCAGTACTTC; cdr3_aa: CASSQEGSSWSYEQYF
d_call: TRBD1; cdr3_length: 16; v_call: TRBV18; j_call: TRBJ2-5; clone_size: -; cdr3_nt: TGTGCCAGCTCATCTGGGACAGGGGGACTTCGAGAGACCCAGTACTTC; cdr3_aa: CASSSGTGGLRETQYF
d_call: TRBD1; cdr3_length: 14; v_call: TRBV28; j_call: TRBJ2-7; clone_size: -; cdr3_nt: TGTGCCAGCAGCCAGACAGGGGGCAACTACGAGCAGTACTTC; cdr3_aa: CASSQTGGNYEQYF
d_call: -; cdr3_length: 14; v_call: TRBV6-6; j_call: TRBJ1-2; clone_size: -; cdr3_nt: TGTGCCAGCAGATCGGGACTTATAGACTATGGCTACACCTTC; cdr3_aa: CASRSGLIDYGYTF
d_call: -; cdr3_length: 13; v_call: TRBV18; j_call: TRBJ2-7; clone_size: -; cdr3_nt: TGTGCCAGCTCACTCCTGGACACCTACGAGCAGTACTTC; cdr3_aa: CASSLLDTYEQYF
d_call: -; cdr3_length: 16; v_call: TRBV30; j_call: TRBJ2-7; clone_size: few; cdr3_nt: TGTGCCTGGAGTGTATCACGAGGGGGGTTTCGATACGAGCAGTACTTC; cdr3_aa: CAWSVSRGGFRYEQYF
d_call: TRBD1; cdr3_length: 15; v_call: TRBV5-1; j_call: TRBJ1-1; clone_size: -; cdr3_nt: TGCGCCAGCACCGATGGAGGACAGGGAGGCACTGAAGCTTTCTTT; cdr3_aa: CASTDGGQGGTEAFF
d_call: -; cdr3_length: 14; v_call: TRBV5-8; j_call: TRBJ2-7; clone_size: once; cdr3_nt: TGTGCCAGCAGACGAAAAGTTGGATCCTACGAGCAGTACTTC; cdr3_aa: CASRRKVGSYEQYF
d_call: TRBD1; cdr3_length: 15; v_call: TRBV6-5; j_call: TRBJ1-2; clone_size: -; cdr3_nt: TGTGCCAGCAGCCGGACAGGGGATACTAACTATGGCTACACCTTC; cdr3_aa: CASSRTGDTNYGYTF
d_call: -; cdr3_length: 16; v_call: TRBV5-1; j_call: TRBJ1-2; clone_size: -; cdr3_nt: TGCGCCAGCAGCTTGGCGATCAGCATACTAAACTATGGCTACACCTTC; cdr3_aa: CASSLAISILNYGYTF
d_call: TRBD1; cdr3_length: 15; v_call: TRBV28; j_call: TRBJ2-6; clone_size: -; cdr3_nt: TGTGCCAGCAGTGCAGGGGGTTCTGGGGCCAACGTCCTGACTTTC; cdr3_aa: CASSAGGSGANVLTF
d_call: -; cdr3_length: 17; v_call: TRBV4-1; j_call: TRBJ2-2; clone_size: -; cdr3_nt: TGCGCCAGCAGCCAAGGCCCCCTGATATTGGCGACCGGGGAGCTGTTTTTT; cdr3_aa: CASSQGPLILATGELFF
d_call: -; cdr3_length: 19; v_call: TRBV5-5; j_call: TRBJ2-1; clone_size: -; cdr3_nt: TGTGCCAGCAGCTTCGATCGAAGGTACGGGACGGCCGTAGGGAATGAGCAGTTCTTC; cdr3_aa: CASSFDRRYGTAVGNEQFF
d_call: TRBD1; cdr3_length: 14; v_call: TRBV6-2/TRBV6-3; j_call: TRBJ1-6; clone_size: -; cdr3_nt: TGTGCCAGCAGTTCGGGACAGGGGCTTTCACCCCTCCACTTT; cdr3_aa: CASSSGQGLSPLHF
d_call: TRBD1; cdr3_length: 14; v_call: TRBV7-9; j_call: TRBJ1-2; clone_size: -; cdr3_nt: TGTGCCAGCAGCCGCGTGGACAGGACCTATGGCTACACCTTC; cdr3_aa: CASSRVDRTYGYTF
d_call: -; cdr3_length: 14; v_call: TRBV6-5; j_call: TRBJ1-1; clone_size: -; cdr3_nt: TGTGCCAGCAGTTACAGTAGGGGGGACACTGAAGCTTTCTTT; cdr3_aa: CASSYSRGDTEAFF
d_call: -; cdr3_length: 13; v_call: TRBV19; j_call: TRBJ1-6; clone_size: -; cdr3_nt: TGTGCCAGTAGTATCGACTATAATTCACCCCTCCACTTT; cdr3_aa: CASSIDYNSPLHF
d_call: -; cdr3_length: 13; v_call: TRBV14; j_call: TRBJ2-2; clone_size: -; cdr3_nt: TGTGCCAGCAGAAGAGCGGCCACCGGGGAGCTGTTTTTT; cdr3_aa: CASRRAATGELFF
d_call: -; cdr3_length: 16; v_call: TRBV5-5; j_call: TRBJ2-5; clone_size: once; cdr3_nt: TGTGCCAGCAGCTTGGCGGGGAGGGGGACCAAAGAGACCCAGTACTTC; cdr3_aa: CASSLAGRGTKETQYF
d_call: -; cdr3_length: 14; v_call: TRBV7-3; j_call: TRBJ1-2; clone_size: -; cdr3_nt: TGTGCCAGCAGCTTAACGGACAAAAACTATGGCTACACCTTC; cdr3_aa: CASSLTDKNYGYTF
d_call: TRBD2; cdr3_length: 16; v_call: TRBV29-1; j_call: TRBJ2-2; clone_size: -; cdr3_nt: TGCAGCGTCCGGGGACTAGCGGGAGGAGATACCGGGGAGCTGTTTTTT; cdr3_aa: CSVRGLAGGDTGELFF
d_call: -; cdr3_length: 15; v_call: TRBV27; j_call: TRBJ2-1; clone_size: once; cdr3_nt: TGTGCCAGCAGTTTCCTCAGGGGGAGGGACAATGAGCAGTTCTTC; cdr3_aa: CASSFLRGRDNEQFF
d_call: TRBD1; cdr3_length: 14; v_call: TRBV5-8; j_call: TRBJ1-2; clone_size: -; cdr3_nt: TGTGCCAGCAGCCGACAGGGAGGGGTATATGGCTACACCTTC; cdr3_aa: CASSRQGGVYGYTF
d_call: TRBD1; cdr3_length: 19; v_call: TRBV28; j_call: TRBJ2-7; clone_size: -; cdr3_nt: TGTGCCAGCAGTTTGGGGACAGGGCCGGTGGAAGCGGGGCCCTACGAGCAGTACTTC; cdr3_aa: CASSLGTGPVEAGPYEQYF
d_call: -; cdr3_length: 15; v_call: TRBV7-9; j_call: TRBJ2-7; clone_size: -; cdr3_nt: TGTGCCAGCAGCCTTGGGGGAAGCGGTACCTACGAGCAGTACTTC; cdr3_aa: CASSLGGSGTYEQYF
d_call: -; cdr3_length: 15; v_call: TRBV9; j_call: TRBJ2-2; clone_size: -; cdr3_nt: TGTGCCAGCAGCGTAGATAGGGTAGGGACCGGGGAGCTGTTTTTT; cdr3_aa: CASSVDRVGTGELFF
d_call: -; cdr3_length: 13; v_call: TRBV28; j_call: TRBJ1-1; clone_size: -; cdr3_nt: TGTGCCAGCCACAAGGGGGGGAACACTGAAGCTTTCTTT; cdr3_aa: CASHKGGNTEAFF
d_call: -; cdr3_length: 13; v_call: TRBV3-1/TRBV3-2; j_call: TRBJ1-6; clone_size: -; cdr3_nt: TGTGCCAGCAGCCGAGGTTTCAATTCACCCCTCCACTTT; cdr3_aa: CASSRGFNSPLHF
d_call: -; cdr3_length: 16; v_call: TRBV6-5; j_call: TRBJ2-4; clone_size: -; cdr3_nt: TGTGCCAGCAGTTACTCGATAGGGGGTTCCAAAAACATTCAGTACTTC; cdr3_aa: CASSYSIGGSKNIQYF
d_call: -; cdr3_length: 15; v_call: TRBV11-1; j_call: TRBJ2-5; clone_size: few; cdr3_nt: TGTGCCAGCAGCCCACCCACGGGAGTTCAAGAGACCCAGTACTTC; cdr3_aa: CASSPPTGVQETQYF
d_call: TRBD2; cdr3_length: 15; v_call: TRBV6-6; j_call: TRBJ2-7; clone_size: -; cdr3_nt: TGTGCCAGCAGCACCGGGACTAGCGGGACCTACGAGCAGTACTTC; cdr3_aa: CASSTGTSGTYEQYF
d_call: -; cdr3_length: 15; v_call: TRBV10-3; j_call: TRBJ2-3; clone_size: -; cdr3_nt: TGTGCCATCAGTGAGTCCGGATTGCTCAAGGGTACGCAGTATTTT; cdr3_aa: CAISESGLLKGTQYF
d_call: TRBD2; cdr3_length: 17; v_call: TRBV11-2; j_call: TRBJ2-3; clone_size: -; cdr3_nt: TGTGCCAGCAGCTTAGATGTAGGGCTAGCGGGAGAATATACGCAGTATTTT; cdr3_aa: CASSLDVGLAGEYTQYF
d_call: TRBD2; cdr3_length: 14; v_call: TRBV2; j_call: TRBJ2-1; clone_size: -; cdr3_nt: TGTGCCAGCAGTGTAGCGGGAGGCCTCAATGAGCAGTTCTTC; cdr3_aa: CASSVAGGLNEQFF
d_call: TRBD1; cdr3_length: 15; v_call: TRBV7-9; j_call: TRBJ2-2; clone_size: -; cdr3_nt: TGTGCCAGCAGCTGGACAGGGGCCAACACCGGGGAGCTGTTTTTT; cdr3_aa: CASSWTGANTGELFF
d_call: -; cdr3_length: 11; v_call: TRBV4-2; j_call: TRBJ2-1; clone_size: -; cdr3_nt: TGTGCCAGCAGCCATTTAAACGAGCAGTTCTTC; cdr3_aa: CASSHLNEQFF